The T cell receptor (beta chain) described here comes from a study of T cell responses to AZD1222 COVID-19 vaccine. Repertoires were generated with immunoSEQ multiplex PCR, while TCRdb's copy carries only in-frame clones and drops some. The sample shows around 190,000 clones, about 90% of them seen only once. The CDR3 length is 13 residues. The germline V gene has CDR1 SGHRS and CDR2 YFSETQ. V shed 2 bases and J shed 7 bases, with 12 bases lying between them. Study findings and constraints: Researchers report vaccine-associated CD4 TCRs spanning spike, with dominance at 160-218 and 743-854.

Turning to this clone: Antigen unknown.

The sequenced sample was peripheral blood, obtained 28 days after the second AZD1222 dose. The receptor comes from an adult who received the AZD1222 COVID-19 vaccine. This chain connects TRBV5-1 to TRBJ1-2; D gene uncertain. CDR3 DNA sequence: TGCGCCAGCAGCTTAGAGGTAGCGAGTGGCTACACCTTC. Its translation: CASSLEVASGYTF. Filled out from reference TRBV5-1 and TRBJ1-2, the complete variable domain reads KAGVTQTPRYLIKTRGQQVTLSCSPISGHRSVSWYQQTPGQGLQFLFEYFSETQRNKGNFPGRFSGRQFSNSRSEMNVSTLELGDSALYLCASSLEVASGYTFGSGTRLTVV.